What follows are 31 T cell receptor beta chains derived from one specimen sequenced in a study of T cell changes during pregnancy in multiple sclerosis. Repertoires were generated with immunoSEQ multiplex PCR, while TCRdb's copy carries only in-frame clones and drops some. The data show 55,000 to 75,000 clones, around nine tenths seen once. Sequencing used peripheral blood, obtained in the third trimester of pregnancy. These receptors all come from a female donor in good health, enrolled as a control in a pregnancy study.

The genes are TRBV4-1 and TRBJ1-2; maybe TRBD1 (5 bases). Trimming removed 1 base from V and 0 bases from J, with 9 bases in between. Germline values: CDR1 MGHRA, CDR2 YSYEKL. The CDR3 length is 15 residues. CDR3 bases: TGCGCCAGCAGCCAAGTGGCAGGGTCTAACTATGGCTACACCTTC. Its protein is CASSQVAGSNYGYTF.

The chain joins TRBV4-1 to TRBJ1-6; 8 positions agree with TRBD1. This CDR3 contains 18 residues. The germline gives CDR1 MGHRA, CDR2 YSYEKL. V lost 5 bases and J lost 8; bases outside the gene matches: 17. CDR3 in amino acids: CASSNLQGQGGLHSPLHF. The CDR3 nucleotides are TGCGCCAGCAGCAATCTACAAGGACAGGGAGGACTCCATTCACCCCTCCACTTT.

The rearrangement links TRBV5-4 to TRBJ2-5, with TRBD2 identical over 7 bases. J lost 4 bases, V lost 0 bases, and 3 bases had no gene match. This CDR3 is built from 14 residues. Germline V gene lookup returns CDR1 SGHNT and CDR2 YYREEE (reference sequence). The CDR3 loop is CASSLGLAPETQYF. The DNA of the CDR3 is TGTGCCAGCAGCTTGGGACTAGCCCCAGAGACCCAGTACTTC.

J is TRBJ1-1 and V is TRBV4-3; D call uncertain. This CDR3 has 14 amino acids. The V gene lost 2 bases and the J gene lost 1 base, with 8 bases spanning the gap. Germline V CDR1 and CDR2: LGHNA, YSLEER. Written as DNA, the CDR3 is TGCGCCAGCAGCCAACTAAACAGGAACACTGAAGCTTTCTTT. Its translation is CASSQLNRNTEAFF.

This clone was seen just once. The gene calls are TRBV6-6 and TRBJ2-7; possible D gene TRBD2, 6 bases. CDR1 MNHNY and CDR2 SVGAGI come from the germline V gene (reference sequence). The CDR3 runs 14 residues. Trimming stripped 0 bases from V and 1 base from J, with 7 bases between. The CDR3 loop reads CASSYSAGSYEQYF. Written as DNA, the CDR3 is TGTGCCAGCAGTTACTCGGCGGGATCCTACGAGCAGTACTTC.

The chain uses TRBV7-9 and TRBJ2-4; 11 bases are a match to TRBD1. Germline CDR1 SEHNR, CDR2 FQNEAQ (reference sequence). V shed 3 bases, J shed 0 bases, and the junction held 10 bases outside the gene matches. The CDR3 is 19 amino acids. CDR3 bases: TGTGCCAGCAGCTTCCCGGGACAGGGGGGCCCTTTAGCCAAAAACATTCAGTACTTC. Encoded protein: CASSFPGQGGPLAKNIQYF.

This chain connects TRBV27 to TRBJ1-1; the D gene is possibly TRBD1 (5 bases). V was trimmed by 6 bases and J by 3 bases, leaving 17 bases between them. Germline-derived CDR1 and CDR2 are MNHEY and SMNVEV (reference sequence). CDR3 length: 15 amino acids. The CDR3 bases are TGTGCCAGCAGCCAATGGGGGGTGGGGGACACTGAAGCTTTCTTT. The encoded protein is CASSQWGVGDTEAFF.

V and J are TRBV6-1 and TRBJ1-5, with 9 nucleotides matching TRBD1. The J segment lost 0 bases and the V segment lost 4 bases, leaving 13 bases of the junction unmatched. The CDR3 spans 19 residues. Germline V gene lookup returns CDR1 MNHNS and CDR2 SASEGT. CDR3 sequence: CASSAHGTGPRYSNQPQHF. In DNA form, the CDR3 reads TGTGCCAGCAGTGCACATGGGACAGGGCCCCGATATAGCAATCAGCCCCAGCATTTT.

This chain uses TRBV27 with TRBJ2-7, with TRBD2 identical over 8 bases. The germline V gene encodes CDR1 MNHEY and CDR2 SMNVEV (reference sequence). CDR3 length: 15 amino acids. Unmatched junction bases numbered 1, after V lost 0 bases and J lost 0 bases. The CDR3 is CASSLSSGGSYEQYF. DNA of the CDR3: TGTGCCAGCAGTTTATCGAGCGGGGGCTCCTACGAGCAGTACTTC.

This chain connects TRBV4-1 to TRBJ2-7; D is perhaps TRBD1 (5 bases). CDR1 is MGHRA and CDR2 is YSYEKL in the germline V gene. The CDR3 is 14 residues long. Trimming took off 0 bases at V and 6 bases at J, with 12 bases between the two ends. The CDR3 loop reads CASSQDVRVPEQYF. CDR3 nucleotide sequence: TGCGCCAGCAGCCAAGATGTCAGGGTCCCCGAGCAGTACTTC.

The CDR3 DNA follows: TGCGCCAGCAGCCCTACCGCTAGGAACACTGAAGCTTTCTTT. Translation gives CASSPTARNTEAFF. This sequence joins TRBV5-1 and TRBJ1-1; D gene ambiguous. The CDR3 spans 14 residues. The V gene's germline CDR1 is SGHRS and CDR2 YFSETQ. Trimming removed 4 bases from V and 1 base from J, with 11 bases in between. The entire variable domain, with the rest obtained from reference TRBV5-1 and TRBJ1-1, is as follows: KAGVTQTPRYLIKTRGQQVTLSCSPISGHRSVSWYQQTPGQGLQFLFEYFSETQRNKGNFPGRFSGRQFSNSRSEMNVSTLELGDSALYLCASSPTARNTEAFFGQGTRLTVV.

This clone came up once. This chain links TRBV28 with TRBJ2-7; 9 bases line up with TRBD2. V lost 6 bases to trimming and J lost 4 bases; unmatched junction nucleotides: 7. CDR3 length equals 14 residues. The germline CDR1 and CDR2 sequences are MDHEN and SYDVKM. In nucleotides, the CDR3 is TGTGCCAGCAGAAGGGGACTAGCCTCGTACGAGCAGTACTTC. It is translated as CASRRGLASYEQYF.

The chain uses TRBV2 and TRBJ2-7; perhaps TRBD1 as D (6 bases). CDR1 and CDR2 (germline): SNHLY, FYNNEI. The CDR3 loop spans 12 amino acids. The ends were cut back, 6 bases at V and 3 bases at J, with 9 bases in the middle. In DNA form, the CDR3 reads TGTGCCAGCAGGGACAGTATCTACGAGCAGTACTTC. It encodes CASRDSIYEQYF.

The CDR3 reads CASSSTGGGYGEQFF. Written as DNA, the CDR3 is TGTGCCAGCAGCTCCACAGGGGGGGGGTACGGTGAGCAGTTCTTC. The genes are TRBV9 and TRBJ2-1, with D possibly TRBD1 on 8 matching bases. CDR3 length: 15 amino acids. Looked up from germline, CDR1 is SGDLS and CDR2 is YYNGEE. V was clipped by 4 bases and J by 9 bases, with 20 bases between them.

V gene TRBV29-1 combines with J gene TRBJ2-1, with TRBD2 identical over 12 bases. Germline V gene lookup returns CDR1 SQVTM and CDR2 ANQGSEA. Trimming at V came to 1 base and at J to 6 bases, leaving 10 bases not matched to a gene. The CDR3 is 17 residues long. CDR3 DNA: TGCAGCGTTGAAGCTCCTGCACTAGCGGGGGGAGTCAATGAGCAGTTCTTC. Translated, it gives CSVEAPALAGGVNEQFF.

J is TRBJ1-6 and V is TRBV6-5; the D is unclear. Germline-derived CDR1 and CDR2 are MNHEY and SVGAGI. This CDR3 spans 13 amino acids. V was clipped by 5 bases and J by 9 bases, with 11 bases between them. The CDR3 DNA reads TGTGCCAGCAGTCCCGGGGTTGCTTCACCCCTCCACTTT. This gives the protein CASSPGVASPLHF.

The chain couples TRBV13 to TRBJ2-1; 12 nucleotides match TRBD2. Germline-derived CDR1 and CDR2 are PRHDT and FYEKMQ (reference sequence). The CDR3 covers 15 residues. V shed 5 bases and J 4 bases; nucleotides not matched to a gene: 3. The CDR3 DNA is TGTGCCAGCAGCGCGACTAGCGGGGGTTACAATGAGCAGTTCTTC. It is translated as CASSATSGGYNEQFF.

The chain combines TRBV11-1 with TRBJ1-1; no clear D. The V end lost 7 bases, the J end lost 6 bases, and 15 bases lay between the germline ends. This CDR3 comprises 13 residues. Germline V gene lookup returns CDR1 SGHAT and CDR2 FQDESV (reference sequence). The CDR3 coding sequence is TGTGCCAGCACCCCGAACGGGATCGCTGAAGCTTTCTTT. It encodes CASTPNGIAEAFF.

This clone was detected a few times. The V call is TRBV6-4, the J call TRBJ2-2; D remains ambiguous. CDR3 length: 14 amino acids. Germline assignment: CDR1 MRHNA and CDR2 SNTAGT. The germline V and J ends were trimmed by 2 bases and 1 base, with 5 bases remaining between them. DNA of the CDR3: TGTGCCAGCAGTGACGCGGAGAACACCGGGGAGCTGTTTTTT. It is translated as CASSDAENTGELFF.

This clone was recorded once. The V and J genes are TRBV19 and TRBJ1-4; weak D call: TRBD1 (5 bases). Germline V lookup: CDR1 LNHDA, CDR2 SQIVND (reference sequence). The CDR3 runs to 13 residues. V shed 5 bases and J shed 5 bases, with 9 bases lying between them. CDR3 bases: TGTGCCAGTAGTCCCCGACAGAATGAAAAACTGTTTTTT. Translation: CASSPRQNEKLFF.

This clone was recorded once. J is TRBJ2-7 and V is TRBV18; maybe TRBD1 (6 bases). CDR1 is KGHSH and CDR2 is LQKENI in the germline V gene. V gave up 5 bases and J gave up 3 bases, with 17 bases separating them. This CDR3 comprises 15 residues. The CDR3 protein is CASSTGKGGIYEQYF. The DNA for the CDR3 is TGTGCCAGCTCAACCGGGAAAGGGGGTATCTACGAGCAGTACTTC.

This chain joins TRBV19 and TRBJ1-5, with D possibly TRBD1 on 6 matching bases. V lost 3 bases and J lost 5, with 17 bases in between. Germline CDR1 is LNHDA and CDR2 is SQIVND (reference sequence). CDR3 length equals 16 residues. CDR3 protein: CASSIGPTGKYQPQHF. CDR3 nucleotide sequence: TGTGCCAGTAGTATCGGGCCCACAGGGAAGTATCAGCCCCAGCATTTT.

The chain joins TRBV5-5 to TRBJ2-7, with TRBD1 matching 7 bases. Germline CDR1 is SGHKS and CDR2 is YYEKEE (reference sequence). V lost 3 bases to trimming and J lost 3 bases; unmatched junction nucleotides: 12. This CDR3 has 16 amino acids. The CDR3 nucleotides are TGTGCCAGCAGCTCCAACAGGGGAGTAAACTACTACGAGCAGTACTTC. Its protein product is CASSSNRGVNYYEQYF. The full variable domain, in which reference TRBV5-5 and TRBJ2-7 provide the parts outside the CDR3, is DAGVTQSPTHLIKTRGQQVTLRCSPISGHKSVSWYQQVLGQGPQFIFQYYEKEERGRGNFPDRFSARQFPNYSSELNVNALLLGDSALYLCASSSNRGVNYYEQYFGPGTRLTVT.

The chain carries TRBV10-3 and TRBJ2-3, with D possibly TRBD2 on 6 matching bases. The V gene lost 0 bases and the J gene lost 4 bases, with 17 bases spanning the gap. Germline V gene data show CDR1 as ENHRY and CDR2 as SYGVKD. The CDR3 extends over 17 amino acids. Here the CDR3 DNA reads TGTGCCATCAGTGAGTCGCCCGGGAGCCCCGGCGCAGATACGCAGTATTTT. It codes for CAISESPGSPGADTQYF.

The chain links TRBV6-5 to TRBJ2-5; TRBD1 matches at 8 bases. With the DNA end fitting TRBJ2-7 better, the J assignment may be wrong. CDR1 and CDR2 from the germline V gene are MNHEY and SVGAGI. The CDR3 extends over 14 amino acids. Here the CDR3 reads CASTRQGADYEQYF. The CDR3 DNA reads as TGTGCCAGCACAAGGCAGGGGGCCGACTACGAGCAGTACTTC.

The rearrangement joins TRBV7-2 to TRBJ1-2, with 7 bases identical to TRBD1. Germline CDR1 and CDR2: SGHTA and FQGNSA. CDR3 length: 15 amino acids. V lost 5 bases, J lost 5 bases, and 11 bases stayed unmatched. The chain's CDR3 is CASSLRQGWMYGYTF. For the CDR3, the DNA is TGTGCCAGCAGCCTAAGACAGGGATGGATGTATGGCTACACCTTC.

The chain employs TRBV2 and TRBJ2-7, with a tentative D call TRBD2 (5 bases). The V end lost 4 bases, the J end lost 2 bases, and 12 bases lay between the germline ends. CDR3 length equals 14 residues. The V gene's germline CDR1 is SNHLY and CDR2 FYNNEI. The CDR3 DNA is TGTGCCAGCAGTGTGTCGGGAAAGGCCTACGAGCAGTACTTC. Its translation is CASSVSGKAYEQYF.

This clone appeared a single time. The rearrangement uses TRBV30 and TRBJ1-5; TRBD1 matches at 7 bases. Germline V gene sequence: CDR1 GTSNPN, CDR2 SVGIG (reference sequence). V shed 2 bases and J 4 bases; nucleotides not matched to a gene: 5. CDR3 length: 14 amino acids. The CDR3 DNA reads TGTGCCTGGAGTAGGGGGCAGCCTAATCAGCCCCAGCATTTT. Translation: CAWSRGQPNQPQHF.

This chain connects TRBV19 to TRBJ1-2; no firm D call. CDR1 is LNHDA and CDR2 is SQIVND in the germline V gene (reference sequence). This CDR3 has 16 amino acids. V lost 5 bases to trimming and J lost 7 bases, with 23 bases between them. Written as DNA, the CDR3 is TGTGCCAGTAGTCCAGCGGCGGGGTGGACCCCGGTTGGCTACACCTTC. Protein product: CASSPAAGWTPVGYTF. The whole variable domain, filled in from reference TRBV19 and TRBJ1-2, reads DGGITQSPKYLFRKEGQNVTLSCEQNLNHDAMYWYRQDPGQGLRLIYYSQIVNDFQKGDIAEGYSVSREKKESFPLTVTSAQKNPTAFYLCASSPAAGWTPVGYTFGSGTRLTVV.

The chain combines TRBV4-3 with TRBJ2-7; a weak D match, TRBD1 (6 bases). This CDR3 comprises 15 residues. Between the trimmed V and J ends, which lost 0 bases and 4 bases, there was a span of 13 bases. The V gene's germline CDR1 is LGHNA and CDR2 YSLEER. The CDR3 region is CASSQEDRPLYEQYF. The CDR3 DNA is TGCGCCAGCAGCCAAGAGGACAGACCACTTTACGAGCAGTACTTC.

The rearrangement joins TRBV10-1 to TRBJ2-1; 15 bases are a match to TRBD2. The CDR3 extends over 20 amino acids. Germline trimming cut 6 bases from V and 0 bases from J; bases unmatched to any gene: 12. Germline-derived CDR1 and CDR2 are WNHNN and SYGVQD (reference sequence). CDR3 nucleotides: TGCGCCAGCAGCCCGGGACTAGCGGGGGGCCGTTCCAGCTCCTACAATGAGCAGTTCTTC. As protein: CASSPGLAGGRSSSYNEQFF.